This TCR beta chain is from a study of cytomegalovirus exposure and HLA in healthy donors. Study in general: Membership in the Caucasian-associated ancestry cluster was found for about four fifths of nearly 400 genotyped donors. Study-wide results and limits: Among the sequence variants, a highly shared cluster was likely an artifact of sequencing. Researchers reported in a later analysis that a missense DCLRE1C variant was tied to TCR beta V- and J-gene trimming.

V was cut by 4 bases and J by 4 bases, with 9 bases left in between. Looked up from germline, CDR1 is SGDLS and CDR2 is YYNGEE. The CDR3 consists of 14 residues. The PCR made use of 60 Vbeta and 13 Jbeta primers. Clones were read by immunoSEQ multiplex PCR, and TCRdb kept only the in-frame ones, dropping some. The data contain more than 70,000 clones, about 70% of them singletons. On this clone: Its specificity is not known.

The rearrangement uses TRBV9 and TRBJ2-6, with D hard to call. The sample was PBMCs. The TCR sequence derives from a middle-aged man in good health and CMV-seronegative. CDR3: CASSSRAGANVLTF. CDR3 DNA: TGTGCCAGCAGCTCGAGAGCCGGGGCCAACGTCCTGACTTTC.